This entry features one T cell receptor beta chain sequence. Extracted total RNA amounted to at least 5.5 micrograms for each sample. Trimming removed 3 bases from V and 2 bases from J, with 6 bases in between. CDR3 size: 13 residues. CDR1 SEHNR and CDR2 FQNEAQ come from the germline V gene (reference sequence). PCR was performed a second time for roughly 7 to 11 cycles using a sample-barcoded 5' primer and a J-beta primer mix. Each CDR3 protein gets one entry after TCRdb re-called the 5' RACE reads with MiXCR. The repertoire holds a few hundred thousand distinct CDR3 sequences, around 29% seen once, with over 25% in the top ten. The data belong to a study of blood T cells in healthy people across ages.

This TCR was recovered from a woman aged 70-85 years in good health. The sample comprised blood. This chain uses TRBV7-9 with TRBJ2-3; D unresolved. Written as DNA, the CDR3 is TGTGCCAGCAGCTTCTTCCCCACAGATACGCAGTATTTT. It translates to CASSFFPTDTQYF.